Listed below are T cell receptor beta chains from one sample, sequenced in a study of T-cell reconstitution after alpha-beta-depleted transplantation in children. Each CDR3 protein gets one entry after TCRdb re-called the PCR reads with MiXCR. The sample includes 200,000 to 250,000 distinct CDR3 sequences, 8.5% to 10% of them seen just once. Specimen: PBMCs from the stem cell graft donor, collected from the stem cell graft. Receptors were obtained from a human donor who donated a stem cell graft to a child with acute lymphoblastic leukemia. Both conserved end residues are trimmed from each CDR3.

v_gene: TRBV3-1; j_gene: TRBJ2-7; CDR3aa: ASSQGTGGATYYEQY
v_gene: TRBV3-1; j_gene: TRBJ2-4; CDR3aa: ASSQDPDRAKNIQY
v_gene: TRBV11-2; j_gene: TRBJ2-3; CDR3aa: ASRGGWGTDTQY
v_gene: TRBV29-1; j_gene: TRBJ2-1; CDR3aa: SVKQGRGPVNEQF
v_gene: TRBV29-1; j_gene: TRBJ2-5; CDR3aa: SVGPLHERQETQY
v_gene: TRBV29-1; j_gene: TRBJ2-5; CDR3aa: SVPGQGVTQY
v_gene: TRBV5-1; j_gene: TRBJ2-3; CDR3aa: ASSSQDWADTQY
v_gene: TRBV19; j_gene: TRBJ1-3; CDR3aa: ASSVDRGTSGNTIY
v_gene: TRBV5-1; j_gene: TRBJ2-7; CDR3aa: ASSLFSYEQY
v_gene: TRBV20-1; j_gene: TRBJ2-5; CDR3aa: SEDGTQETQY
v_gene: TRBV6-5; j_gene: TRBJ2-3; CDR3aa: ASSYSGDGDTQY
v_gene: TRBV20-1; j_gene: TRBJ1-1; CDR3aa: SAGRLSQEAF
v_gene: TRBV12-3/TRBV12-4; j_gene: TRBJ1-2; CDR3aa: ASSYGDMYGYT
v_gene: TRBV5-4; j_gene: TRBJ1-1; CDR3aa: ASRRDDMNTEAF
v_gene: TRBV7-9; j_gene: TRBJ2-7; CDR3aa: ASSPVVYEQY
v_gene: TRBV19; j_gene: TRBJ1-4; CDR3aa: ASSTWQANEKLF
v_gene: TRBV11-1; j_gene: TRBJ2-7; CDR3aa: ASSPRDRGPYEQY
v_gene: TRBV20-1; j_gene: TRBJ2-7; CDR3aa: SARDPMSRGSYEQY
v_gene: TRBV4-2; j_gene: TRBJ2-1; CDR3aa: ASSQEAYINNEQF
v_gene: TRBV11-2; j_gene: TRBJ2-5; CDR3aa: ASSPMGTGEKETQY
v_gene: TRBV11-1; j_gene: TRBJ2-1; CDR3aa: ASSPNSSGGAYGFLDEQF
v_gene: TRBV6-5; j_gene: TRBJ1-2; CDR3aa: ASSYSTRAGYT
v_gene: TRBV10-3; j_gene: TRBJ1-2; CDR3aa: AISDQRLNYGYT
v_gene: TRBV11-2; j_gene: TRBJ2-4; CDR3aa: ASSPVGLAGGMLAKNIQY
v_gene: TRBV30; j_gene: TRBJ1-2; CDR3aa: AWNSRGTGFNYGYT
v_gene: TRBV12-5; j_gene: TRBJ2-5; CDR3aa: ASGLILGGKGLQETQY
v_gene: TRBV6-5; j_gene: TRBJ2-7; CDR3aa: ASSSFDGYEQY
v_gene: TRBV18; j_gene: TRBJ1-3; CDR3aa: ASSPASSGNTIY
v_gene: TRBV15; j_gene: TRBJ1-1; CDR3aa: ATSRVRNTEAF
v_gene: TRBV11-2; j_gene: TRBJ2-7; CDR3aa: ASSLDRQFYEQY
v_gene: TRBV10-3; j_gene: TRBJ1-2; CDR3aa: AISEAQGLIGYT
v_gene: TRBV5-1; j_gene: TRBJ2-1; CDR3aa: ASSPPASGDDEQF
v_gene: TRBV30; j_gene: TRBJ2-5; CDR3aa: AWSLGRETQY
v_gene: TRBV11-2; j_gene: TRBJ1-4; CDR3aa: ASSSIRGPPEKLF
v_gene: TRBV3-1; j_gene: TRBJ2-2; CDR3aa: ASSLRVSNTGELF
v_gene: TRBV20-1; j_gene: TRBJ2-7; CDR3aa: SARDHLAGDAYEQY
v_gene: TRBV5-6; j_gene: TRBJ2-2; CDR3aa: ASSLSGRVTGELF
v_gene: TRBV4-2; j_gene: TRBJ1-2; CDR3aa: ASSQDVSGIPGYT
v_gene: TRBV6-1; j_gene: TRBJ1-4; CDR3aa: ASSEQRSDKKLF
v_gene: TRBV7-8; j_gene: TRBJ1-6; CDR3aa: ASSLDGINSPLH
v_gene: TRBV7-2; j_gene: TRBJ2-3; CDR3aa: ASSFQGQDTQY
v_gene: TRBV6-1; j_gene: TRBJ1-2; CDR3aa: ASSIDRGTNGYT
v_gene: TRBV6-6; j_gene: TRBJ2-7; CDR3aa: ASRAGQEQY
v_gene: TRBV27; j_gene: TRBJ1-1; CDR3aa: ASSLSGSLMNTEAF
v_gene: TRBV30; j_gene: TRBJ1-4; CDR3aa: AWSTVATNEKLF